What follows are 10 T cell receptor beta chains derived from one specimen sequenced in a study of Ad26.COV2.S vaccination and SARS-CoV-2 variants. Profiled with immunoSEQ multiplex PCR; TCRdb holds only in-frame clones, not every one. In the table there are around 300,000 clones, less than 90% of which are singletons. Sample treatment: about 20 received Ad26.COV2.S at low or high dose, single or two shots; 5 received placebo; per-sample allocation not given. Collection of the samples took place on day 63 after the first injection of vaccine or placebo. Specimen: peripheral blood, collected in a trial of Ad26.COV2.S vaccine versus placebo. The receptors originated from a person aged 18-60 years who received the Ad26.COV2.S COVID-19 vaccine or a placebo.

This chain joins TRBV5-5 and TRBJ2-5; a weak D match, TRBD2 (5 bases). The CDR3 has 15 residues. V lost 0 bases and J 2 bases, leaving 11 bases between the germline ends. Germline V lookup: CDR1 SGHKS, CDR2 YYEKEE (reference sequence). CDR3 DNA: TGTGCCAGCAGCTTGGGTGCGGGTTCGCAAGAGACCCAGTACTTC. Its translation: CASSLGAGSQETQYF.

The gene calls are TRBV5-4 and TRBJ2-5, with TRBD2 matching over 11 bases. The CDR3 contains 14 residues. Germline trimming cut 4 bases from V and 5 bases from J; bases unmatched to any gene: 4. CDR1 SGHNT and CDR2 YYREEE come from the germline V gene (reference sequence). The CDR3 sequence: CASSHSGRDETQYF. CDR3 DNA: TGTGCCAGCAGCCATAGCGGGAGGGACGAGACCCAGTACTTC.

J is TRBJ1-1 and V is TRBV2, with D uncertain. Germline CDR1 SNHLY, CDR2 FYNNEI. This CDR3 has 14 amino acids. V shed 8 bases and J shed 0 bases, with 13 bases lying between them. The CDR3 bases are TGTGCCAGCTCCGGCGAGAGGATGAACACTGAAGCTTTCTTT. This translates into CASSGERMNTEAFF.

V gene TRBV29-1 combines with J gene TRBJ1-1, with 10 bases fitting TRBD1. The germline CDR1 and CDR2 sequences are SQVTM and ANQGSEA. This CDR3 comprises 16 residues. Unmatched junction bases numbered 15, after V lost 8 bases and J lost 3 bases. In nucleotides, the CDR3 is TGCAGCTACGGGCCCCAGGTGGGGACAGGGGACACTGAAGCTTTCTTT. Its translation: CSYGPQVGTGDTEAFF. The whole variable domain, remainder taken from reference TRBV29-1 and TRBJ1-1, is SAVISQKPSRDICQRGTSLTIQCQVDSQVTMMFWYRQQPGQSLTLIATANQGSEATYESGFVIDKFPISRPNLTFSTLTVSNMSPEDSSIYLCSYGPQVGTGDTEAFFGQGTRLTVV.

A word on this clone: One end of the junction does not line up with germline, which may come from a read error. The chain recombines TRBV10-3 with TRBJ1-1; a weak D match, TRBD1 (5 bases). Germline V gene lookup returns CDR1 ENHRY and CDR2 SYGVKD. The CDR3 runs 12 residues. DNA of the CDR3: TGTGCGATCAAGGCCGGGGGGGCTGAAGCTTTCTTT. It is translated as CAIKAGGAEAFF.

The chain is built from TRBV4-2 and TRBJ1-1, with 10 bases aligning to TRBD1. This CDR3 has 14 amino acids. V lost 4 bases to trimming and J lost 3 bases; unmatched junction nucleotides: 2. Germline assignment: CDR1 LGHNA and CDR2 YNFKEQ. The chain's CDR3 is CASSPGQGYTEAFF. The CDR3 DNA sequence: TGTGCCAGCAGCCCGGGACAGGGGTACACTGAAGCTTTCTTT.

The chain has TRBV15 and TRBJ1-1, with a tentative D call TRBD1 (6 bases). The length of the CDR3 is 14 residues. Per germline, CDR1 LNHNV and CDR2 YYDKDF (reference sequence). The V end lost 4 bases, the J end lost 1 base, and 10 bases lay between the germline ends. In DNA form, the CDR3 reads TGTGCCACCAGCACGGGGGCGCGGAACACTGAAGCTTTCTTT. Translating it yields CATSTGARNTEAFF.

The gene calls are TRBV18 and TRBJ2-1; 7 bases line up with TRBD1. The CDR3 consists of 14 residues. Trimming at V came to 4 bases and at J to 10 bases, leaving 10 bases not matched to a gene. The germline V gene has CDR1 KGHSH and CDR2 LQKENI. CDR3: CASSLDRVVEEQFF. CDR3 bases: TGTGCCAGCTCACTAGACAGGGTCGTAGAGGAGCAGTTCTTC.

The rearrangement uses TRBV5-1 and TRBJ2-2; D gene uncertain. The CDR3 sequence is 12 residues long. Trimming cost V 4 bases and J 5 bases, with 6 bases left between them. Looked up from germline, CDR1 is SGHRS and CDR2 is YFSETQ. This CDR3 reads CASSPITGELFF. DNA of the CDR3: TGCGCCAGCAGCCCAATTACCGGGGAGCTGTTTTTT.

This chain links TRBV11-1 with TRBJ1-2, with 8 bases identical to TRBD1. The germline V gene has CDR1 SGHAT and CDR2 FQDESV (reference sequence). The CDR3 is made up of 15 amino acids. After removal of 1 base from V and 3 bases from J, the junction contained 4 bases not matched to a gene. Here the CDR3 DNA reads TGTGCCAGCAGCTTAGTTGCAGGGGGCGACTATGGCTACACCTTC. Protein product: CASSLVAGGDYGYTF.